This entry describes one T cell receptor (beta chain). As yet, its antigen is unknown. The read stops 3 residues short of the end of the CDR3; the missing end is completed from the germline J gene. Prevalent HPV16 infections were excluded; only incident single HPV16 infections included. The CDR3 has 13 residues. Trimming took 4 bases from V and 4 from J, leaving 10 bases between them. Germline CDR1 is MNHEY and CDR2 is SVGEGT. These data are taken from a study of T cells in women clearing cervical HPV infection. Overall study results and limits: Controls had more TRBV6-7 (about 0.15%) than cases (roughly 0.11%).

Assay used: immunoSEQ multiplex PCR; TCRdb lists only in-frame clones, some missing. The sample table sets out approximately 32,000 clones. The chain employs TRBV6-2 or TRBV6-3 and TRBJ1-2, with D possibly being TRBD1 (6 bases). This clonotype was obtained from a woman aged 18 to 75 with a cervical HPV16 infection that either progressed to CIN3+ or cleared (not recorded which). The sequenced material came from blood buffy coat. CDR3 in amino acids: CASSSRTVYGYTF. Incomplete CDR3 DNA: TGTGCCAGCAGTTCGCGGACAGTCTATGGC.